The T cell receptor beta chain under discussion was sequenced for a study of blood T cell repertoires in COVID-19. Clones were sequenced by immunoSEQ multiplex PCR, and TCRdb holds only the in-frame ones, with some missing. The profile covers 140,000 to 150,000 clones, with about 90% appearing a single time and about two fifths taken by the ten largest. The CDR3 has 14 residues. The germline V gene encodes CDR1 SGHNT and CDR2 YYREEE (reference sequence). Between the trimmed V and J ends, which lost 4 bases and 3 bases, there was a span of 13 bases. The material sequenced was peripheral blood. The rearrangement joins TRBV5-4 to TRBJ1-1, with D perhaps matching TRBD1 (5 bases). This receptor was taken from a man aged 45-65 years who had recovered from COVID-19. CDR3 residues: CASSPLGGDTEAFF. CDR3 DNA sequence: TGTGCCAGCAGCCCCCTTGGGGGGGACACTGAAGCTTTCTTT.